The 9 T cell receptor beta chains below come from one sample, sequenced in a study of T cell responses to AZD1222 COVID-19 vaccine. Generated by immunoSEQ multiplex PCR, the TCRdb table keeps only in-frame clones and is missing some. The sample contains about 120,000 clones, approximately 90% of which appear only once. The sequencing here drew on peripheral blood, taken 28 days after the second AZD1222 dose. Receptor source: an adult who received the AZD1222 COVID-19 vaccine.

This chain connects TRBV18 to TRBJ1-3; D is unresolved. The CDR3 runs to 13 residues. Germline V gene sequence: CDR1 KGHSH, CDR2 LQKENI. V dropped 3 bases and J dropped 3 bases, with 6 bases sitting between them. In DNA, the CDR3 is TGTGCCAGCTCACCGCCGAGTGGAAACACCATATATTTT. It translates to CASSPPSGNTIYF.

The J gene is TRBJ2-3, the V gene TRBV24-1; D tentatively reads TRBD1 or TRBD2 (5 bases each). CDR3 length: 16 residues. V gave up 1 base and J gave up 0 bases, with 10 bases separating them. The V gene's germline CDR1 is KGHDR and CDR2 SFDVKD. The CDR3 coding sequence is TGTGCCACCAGTGATTTTGGGGACCCTAGCACAGATACGCAGTATTTT. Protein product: CATSDFGDPSTDTQYF.

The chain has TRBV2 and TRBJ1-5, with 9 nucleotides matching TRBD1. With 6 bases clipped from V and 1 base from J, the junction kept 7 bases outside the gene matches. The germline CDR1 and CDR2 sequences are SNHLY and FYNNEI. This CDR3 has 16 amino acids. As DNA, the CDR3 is TGTGCCAGCAGGGGCCCCGGGACAGGGAGCAATCAGCCCCAGCATTTT. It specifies CASRGPGTGSNQPQHF.

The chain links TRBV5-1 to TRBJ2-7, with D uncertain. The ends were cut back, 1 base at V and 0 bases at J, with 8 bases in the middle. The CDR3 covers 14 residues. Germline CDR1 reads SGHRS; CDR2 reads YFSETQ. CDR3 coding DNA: TGCGCCAGCAGCTTGTACGGCGGCTCCTACGAGCAGTACTTC. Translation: CASSLYGGSYEQYF.

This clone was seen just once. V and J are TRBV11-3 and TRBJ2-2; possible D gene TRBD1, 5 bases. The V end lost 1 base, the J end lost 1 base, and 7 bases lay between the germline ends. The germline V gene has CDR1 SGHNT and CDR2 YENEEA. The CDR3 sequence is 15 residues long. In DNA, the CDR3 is TGTGCCAGCAGCTTAGGTGGACAGAACACCGGGGAGCTGTTTTTT. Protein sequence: CASSLGGQNTGELFF. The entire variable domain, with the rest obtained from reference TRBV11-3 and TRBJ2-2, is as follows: EAGVVQSPRYKIIEKKQPVAFWCNPISGHNTLYWYLQNLGQGPELLIRYENEEAVDDSQLPKDRFSAERLKGVDSTLKIQPAELGDSAVYLCASSLGGQNTGELFFGEGSRLTVL.

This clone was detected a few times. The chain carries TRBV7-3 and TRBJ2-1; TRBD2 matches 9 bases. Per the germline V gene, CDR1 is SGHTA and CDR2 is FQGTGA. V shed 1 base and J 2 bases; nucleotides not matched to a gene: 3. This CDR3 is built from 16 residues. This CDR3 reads CASSLSRGGAYNEQFF. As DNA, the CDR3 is TGTGCCAGCAGCTTAAGTCGCGGGGGGGCCTACAATGAGCAGTTCTTC.

CDR3 coding DNA: TGTGCCAGCAGCCAAGATTTGGGGCTCCCCAACTATGGCTACACCTTC. This sequence encodes CASSQDLGLPNYGYTF. This rearrangement joins TRBV3-1 (or the pseudogene TRBV3-2) to TRBJ1-2; tentative D call: TRBD1 (5 bases). Between the trimmed V and J ends, which lost 0 bases and 2 bases, there was a span of 13 bases. The length of the CDR3 is 16 residues. Germline V gene lookup returns CDR1 LGHDT and CDR2 YNNKEL (reference sequence).

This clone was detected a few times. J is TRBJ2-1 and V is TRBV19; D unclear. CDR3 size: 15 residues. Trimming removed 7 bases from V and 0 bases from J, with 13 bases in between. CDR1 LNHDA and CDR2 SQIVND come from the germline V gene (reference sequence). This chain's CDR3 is CASKVGLDSYNEQFF. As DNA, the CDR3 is TGTGCCAGTAAGGTGGGTTTAGACTCCTACAATGAGCAGTTCTTC.

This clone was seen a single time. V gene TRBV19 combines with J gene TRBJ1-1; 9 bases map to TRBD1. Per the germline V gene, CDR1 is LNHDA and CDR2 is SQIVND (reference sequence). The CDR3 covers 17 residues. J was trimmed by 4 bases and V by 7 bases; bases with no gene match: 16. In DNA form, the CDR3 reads TGTGCCAGTACCTCGACAGGGGGAAGGTTTGGCAGCACTGAAGCTTTCTTT. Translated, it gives CASTSTGGRFGSTEAFF.